This TCR beta chain was captured in a study of blood T cell repertoires in COVID-19. Background on the study: Samples came from the United States, Italy and Spain, spanning acute and convalescent COVID-19. In each case, the material was cDNA or gDNA derived from T cells, B-cell-depleted T cells, or PBMCs.

CDR3 size: 12 residues. Trimming left V 3 bases short and J 8 bases short, with 10 bases between. In the study's own analysis: Amplification of reference gene primers provided the estimated nucleated cell counts. Clones were read by immunoSEQ multiplex PCR, and TCRdb kept only the in-frame ones, dropping some. V, J and clone size derive from that table, while D and trimming were established from the DNA sequence. The repertoire holds approximately 340,000 clones, with roughly 87% as singletons. Followed over time, Seattle patients had been enrolled while infection was active. The V and J genes are TRBV12-3 or TRBV12-4 and TRBJ1-2, with D unclear. Specimen: peripheral blood. The sequence was obtained from a man aged 25 to 45 with COVID-19, enrolled during active disease. CDR3 protein: CASSLGGGGYTF. The CDR3 nucleotides are TGTGCCAGCAGTTTGGGAGGAGGGGGCTACACCTTC.